One sample yielded the 7 T cell receptor beta chains listed below, sequenced in a study of CD8+ T cells in alopecia areata. It was cDNA, reverse transcribed from extracted RNA, that served as the sequencing template. Repertoires were generated with immunoSEQ multiplex PCR, while TCRdb's copy carries only in-frame clones and drops some. The sample lists around 250,000 clones, under 70% occurring once. This specimen consisted of CD4+ T cells sorted from blood, obtained at week 0. The receptors were gathered from a human donor with alopecia areata.

The chain links TRBV4-2 to TRBJ2-3; 7 nucleotides agree with TRBD2. Germline lookup yields CDR1 LGHNA and CDR2 YNFKEQ. J was trimmed by 0 bases and V by 2 bases; bases with no gene match: 5. The CDR3 is 16 residues long. CDR3 sequence: CASSQPGTISTDTQYF. The CDR3 region has the DNA TGTGCCAGCAGCCAACCCGGGACTATTAGCACAGATACGCAGTATTTT.

The chain has TRBV2 and TRBJ1-1; a weak D match, TRBD1 (6 bases). The germline V gene has CDR1 SNHLY and CDR2 FYNNEI. This CDR3 spans 15 amino acids. The V and J ends lost 5 bases and 1 base respectively, with 14 bases between them. The CDR3 region is CASSPRLTGNTEAFF. The CDR3 DNA reads TGTGCCAGCAGTCCTCGGTTGACAGGGAACACTGAAGCTTTCTTT. The full variable domain, completed using reference TRBV2 and TRBJ1-1, is EPEVTQTPSHQVTQMGQEVILRCVPISNHLYFYWYRQILGQKVEFLVSFYNNEISEKSEIFDDQFSVERPDGSNFTLKIRSTKLEDSAMYFCASSPRLTGNTEAFFGQGTRLTVV.

The chain recombines TRBV15 with TRBJ2-7; D remains ambiguous. V was shortened by 0 bases and J by 11 bases, with 11 bases between the two germline ends. The CDR3 consists of 12 residues. Germline V gene data show CDR1 as LNHNV and CDR2 as YYDKDF (reference sequence). The CDR3 sequence: CATSRDNREKYF. CDR3 bases: TGTGCCACCAGCAGAGATAATAGGGAAAAGTACTTC.

This sequence joins TRBV5-6 and TRBJ2-2; D gene uncertain. The germline V gene has CDR1 SGHDT and CDR2 YYEEEE. The CDR3 spans 12 residues. V was trimmed by 4 bases and J by 7 bases, leaving 8 bases between them. CDR3 sequence (DNA): TGTGCCAGCAGCCTCCCAGTCGGGGAGCTGTTTTTT. This encodes CASSLPVGELFF.

This clone showed up just a few times. The same CDR3 also results from other DNA sequences found in this sample. The chain couples TRBV5-1 to TRBJ2-3, with a tentative D call TRBD2 (6 bases). Per germline, CDR1 SGHRS and CDR2 YFSETQ. The V end was cut by 3 bases, the J end by 4 bases, with 6 bases between. The CDR3 sequence is 12 residues long. The CDR3 protein is CASSSGADTQYF. CDR3 nucleotides: TGCGCCAGCAGCTCGGGGGCAGATACGCAGTATTTT. Together with reference TRBV5-1 and TRBJ2-3, the CDR3 gives the full variable domain: KAGVTQTPRYLIKTRGQQVTLSCSPISGHRSVSWYQQTPGQGLQFLFEYFSETQRNKGNFPGRFSGRQFSNSRSEMNVSTLELGDSALYLCASSSGADTQYFGPGTRLTVL.

The chain joins TRBV29-1 to TRBJ1-2; TRBD1 agrees at 10 bases. Germline-derived CDR1 and CDR2 are SQVTM and ANQGSEA. CDR3 size: 13 residues. V was clipped by 7 bases and J by 2 bases; unmatched bases: 4. This CDR3 reads CSARTGGNYGYTF. The DNA of the CDR3 is TGCAGCGCAAGGACAGGGGGAAACTATGGCTACACCTTC.

This clone has only a few counts. V usage is TRBV7-2 and J usage is TRBJ1-5; no reliable D call. The germline CDR1 and CDR2 sequences are SGHTA and FQGNSA. V was clipped by 1 base and J by 0 bases, with 4 bases between them. This CDR3 region has 14 residues. Here the CDR3 reads CASSLDNSNQPQHF. The CDR3 region has the DNA TGTGCCAGCAGCTTAGACAATAGCAATCAGCCCCAGCATTTT.